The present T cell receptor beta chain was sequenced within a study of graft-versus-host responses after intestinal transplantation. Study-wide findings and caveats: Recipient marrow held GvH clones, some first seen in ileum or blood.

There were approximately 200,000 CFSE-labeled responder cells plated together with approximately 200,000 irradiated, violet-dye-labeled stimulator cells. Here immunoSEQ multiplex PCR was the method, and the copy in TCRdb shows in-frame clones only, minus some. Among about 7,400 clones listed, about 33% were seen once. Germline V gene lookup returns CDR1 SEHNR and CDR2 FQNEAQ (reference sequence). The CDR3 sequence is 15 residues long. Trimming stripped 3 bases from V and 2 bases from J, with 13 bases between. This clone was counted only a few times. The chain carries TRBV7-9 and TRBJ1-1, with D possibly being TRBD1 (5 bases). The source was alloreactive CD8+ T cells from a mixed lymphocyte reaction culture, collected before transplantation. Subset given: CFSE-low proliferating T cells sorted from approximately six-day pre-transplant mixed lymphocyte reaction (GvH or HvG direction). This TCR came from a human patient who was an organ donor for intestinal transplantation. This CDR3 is CASSFFGQINTEAFF. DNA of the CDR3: TGTGCCAGCAGCTTTTTTGGACAAATAAACACTGAAGCTTTCTTT.